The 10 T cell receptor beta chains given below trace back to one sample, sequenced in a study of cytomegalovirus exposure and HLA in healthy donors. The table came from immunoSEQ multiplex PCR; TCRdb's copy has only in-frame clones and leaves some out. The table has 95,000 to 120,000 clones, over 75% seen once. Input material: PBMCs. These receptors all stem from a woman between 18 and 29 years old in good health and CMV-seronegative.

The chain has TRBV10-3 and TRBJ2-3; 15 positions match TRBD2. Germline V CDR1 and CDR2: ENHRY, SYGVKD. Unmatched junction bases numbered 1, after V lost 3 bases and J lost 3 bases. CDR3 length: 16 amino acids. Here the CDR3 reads CAISDGTSGGTDTQYF. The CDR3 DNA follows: TGTGCCATCAGTGACGGGACTAGCGGGGGGACAGATACGCAGTATTTT.

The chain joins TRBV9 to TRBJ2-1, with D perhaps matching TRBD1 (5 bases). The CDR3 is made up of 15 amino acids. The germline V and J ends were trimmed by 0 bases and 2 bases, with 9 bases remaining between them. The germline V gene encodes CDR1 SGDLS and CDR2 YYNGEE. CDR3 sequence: CASSVDQGTYNEQFF. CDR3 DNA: TGTGCCAGCAGCGTAGATCAGGGAACCTACAATGAGCAGTTCTTC.

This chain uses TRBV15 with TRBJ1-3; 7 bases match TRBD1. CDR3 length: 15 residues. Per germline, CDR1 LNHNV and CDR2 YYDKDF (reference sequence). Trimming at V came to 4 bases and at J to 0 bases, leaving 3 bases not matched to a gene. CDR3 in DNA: TGTGCCACCAGCAATGACAGGGCCTCTGGAAACACCATATATTTT. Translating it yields CATSNDRASGNTIYF.

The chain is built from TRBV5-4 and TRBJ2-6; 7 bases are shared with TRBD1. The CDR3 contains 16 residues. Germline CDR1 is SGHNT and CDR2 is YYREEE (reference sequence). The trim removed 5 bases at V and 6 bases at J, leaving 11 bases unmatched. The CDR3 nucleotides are TGTGCCAGCAGGGACGGGACAGCTCGGACGGCCAACGTCCTGACTTTC. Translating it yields CASRDGTARTANVLTF.

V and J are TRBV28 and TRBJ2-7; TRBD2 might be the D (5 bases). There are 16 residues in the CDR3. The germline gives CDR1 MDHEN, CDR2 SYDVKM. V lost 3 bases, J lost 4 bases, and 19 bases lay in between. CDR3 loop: CASSFEGRGTGYEQYF. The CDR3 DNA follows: TGTGCCAGCAGTTTTGAGGGTCGGGGAACGGGATACGAGCAGTACTTC.

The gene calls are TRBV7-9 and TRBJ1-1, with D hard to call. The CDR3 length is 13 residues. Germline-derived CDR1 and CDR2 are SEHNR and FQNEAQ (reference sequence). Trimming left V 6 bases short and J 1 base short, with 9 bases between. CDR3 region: CASSPEGNTEAFF. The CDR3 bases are TGTGCCAGCAGTCCTGAGGGGAACACTGAAGCTTTCTTT.

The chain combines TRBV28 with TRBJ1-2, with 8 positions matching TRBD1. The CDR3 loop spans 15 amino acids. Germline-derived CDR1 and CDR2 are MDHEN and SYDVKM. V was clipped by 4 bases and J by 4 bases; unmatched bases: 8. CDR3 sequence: CASSSDRVTGYGYTF. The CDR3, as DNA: TGTGCCAGCAGTTCGGACAGGGTCACAGGCTATGGCTACACCTTC.

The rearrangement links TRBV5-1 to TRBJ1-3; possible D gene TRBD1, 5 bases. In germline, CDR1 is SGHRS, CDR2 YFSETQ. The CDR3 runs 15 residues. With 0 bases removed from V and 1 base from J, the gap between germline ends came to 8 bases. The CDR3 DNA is TGCGCCAGCAGCTTGGACAGGCCGTCTGGAAACACCATATATTTT. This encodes CASSLDRPSGNTIYF.

CDR3 sequence reads: CASSLLSRGEQFF. In DNA, the CDR3 is TGTGCCAGCAGCTTACTGAGTAGGGGTGAGCAGTTCTTC. This chain connects TRBV7-9 to TRBJ2-1; D is perhaps TRBD1 (5 bases). The CDR3 sequence is 13 residues long. V dropped 2 bases and J dropped 9 bases, with 11 bases sitting between them. The germline V gene encodes CDR1 SEHNR and CDR2 FQNEAQ (reference sequence).

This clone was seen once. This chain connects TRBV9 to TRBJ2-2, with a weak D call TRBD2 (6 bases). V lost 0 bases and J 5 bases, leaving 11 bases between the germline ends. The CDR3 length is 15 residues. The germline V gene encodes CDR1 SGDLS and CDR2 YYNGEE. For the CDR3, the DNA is TGTGCCAGCAGCGTAGGCGGGGTCCCTACCGGGGAGCTGTTTTTT. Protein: CASSVGGVPTGELFF.